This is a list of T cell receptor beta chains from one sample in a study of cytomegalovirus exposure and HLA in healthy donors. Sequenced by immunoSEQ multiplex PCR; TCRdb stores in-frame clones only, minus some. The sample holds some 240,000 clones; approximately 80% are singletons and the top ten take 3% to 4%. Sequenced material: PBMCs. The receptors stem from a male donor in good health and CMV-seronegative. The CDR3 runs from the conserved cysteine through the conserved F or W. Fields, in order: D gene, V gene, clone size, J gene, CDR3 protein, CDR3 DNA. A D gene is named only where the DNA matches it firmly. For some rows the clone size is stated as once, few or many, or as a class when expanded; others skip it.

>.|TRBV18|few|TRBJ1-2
CASSLGPRGYTF
TGTGCCAGCTCACTCGGTCCCCGCGGCTACACCTTC
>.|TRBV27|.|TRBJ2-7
CASSLETGAYEQYF
TGTGCCAGCAGTTTAGAAACAGGAGCCTACGAGCAGTACTTC
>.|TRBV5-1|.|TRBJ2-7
CASSLAAGSYEQYF
TGCGCCAGCAGCTTGGCCGCGGGGTCCTACGAGCAGTACTTC
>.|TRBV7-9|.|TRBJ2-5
CSSGQQETQYF
TGTTCCAGCGGACAGCAAGAGACCCAGTACTTC
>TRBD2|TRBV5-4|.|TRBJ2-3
CASSWGLAGVADTQYF
TGTGCCAGCAGCTGGGGACTAGCGGGAGTCGCAGATACGCAGTATTTT
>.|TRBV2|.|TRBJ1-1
CASSPGLGTEAFF
TGTGCCAGCAGCCCTGGACTAGGCACTGAAGCTTTCTTT
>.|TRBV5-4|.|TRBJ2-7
CASSLGTYEQYF
TGTGCCAGCAGCTTGGGTACTTACGAGCAGTACTTC
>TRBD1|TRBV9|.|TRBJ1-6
CASSVGAGGYNSPLHF
TGTGCCAGCAGCGTAGGGGCAGGGGGCTATAATTCACCCCTCCACTTT
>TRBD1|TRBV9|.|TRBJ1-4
CASSPVQGAAEKLFF
TGTGCCAGCAGCCCTGTACAGGGGGCCGCTGAAAAACTGTTTTTT
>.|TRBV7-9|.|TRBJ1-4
CASTQAGSNEKLFF
TGTGCCAGCACCCAGGCGGGGTCTAATGAAAAACTGTTTTTT
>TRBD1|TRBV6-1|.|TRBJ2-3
CASSGQGQGTDTQYF
TGTGCCAGCAGTGGACAGGGGCAGGGCACAGATACGCAGTATTTT
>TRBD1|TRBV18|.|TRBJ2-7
CASSPQGQGSEQYF
TGTGCCAGCTCACCCCAGGGACAGGGATCCGAGCAGTACTTC
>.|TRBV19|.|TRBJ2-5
CASSMVAGPQETQYF
TGTGCCAGTAGTATGGTGGCAGGGCCCCAAGAGACCCAGTACTTC
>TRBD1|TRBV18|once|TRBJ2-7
CASSPTGTGGRYEQYF
TGTGCCAGCTCACCGACCGGGACAGGGGGAAGGTACGAGCAGTACTTC
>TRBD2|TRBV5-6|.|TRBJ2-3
CASSFLAGAGDTQYF
TGTGCCAGCAGCTTCCTAGCGGGAGCGGGAGATACGCAGTATTTT
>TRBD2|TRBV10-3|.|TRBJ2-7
CAISGLAEQYF
TGTGCCATCAGTGGACTAGCGGAGCAGTACTTC
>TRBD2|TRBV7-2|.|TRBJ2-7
CASDNRGGLAGNGEQYF
TGTGCCAGCGACAACAGGGGCGGACTAGCGGGGAACGGCGAGCAGTACTTC
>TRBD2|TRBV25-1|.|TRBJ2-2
CASKREVGELFF
TGTGCCAGCAAACGGGAGGTCGGGGAGCTGTTTTTT
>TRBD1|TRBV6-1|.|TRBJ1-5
CASSERSLGTQGAKYSNQPQHF
TGTGCCAGCAGTGAAAGAAGTTTGGGAACCCAGGGGGCCAAGTATAGCAATCAGCCCCAGCATTTT
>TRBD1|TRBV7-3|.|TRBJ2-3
CASSFDRGKTDTQYF
TGTGCCAGCAGCTTCGACAGGGGGAAGACAGATACGCAGTATTTT
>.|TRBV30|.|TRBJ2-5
CAWRAGNFDTGYF
TGTGCCTGGAGGGCCGGGAACTTCGACACGGGGTACTTC
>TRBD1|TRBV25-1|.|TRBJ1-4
CASSVPDRYNEKLFF
TGTGCCAGCAGTGTTCCGGACAGGTATAATGAAAAACTGTTTTTT
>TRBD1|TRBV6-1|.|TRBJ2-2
CASSGSGTGGGTGELFF
TGTGCCAGCAGTGGCTCCGGGACAGGGGGAGGAACCGGGGAGCTGTTTTTT
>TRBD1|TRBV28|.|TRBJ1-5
CASSLWAGQVNQPQHF
TGTGCCAGCAGTTTATGGGCTGGACAGGTAAATCAGCCCCAGCATTTT
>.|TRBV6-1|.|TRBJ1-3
CASSDYSSGNTIYF
TGTGCCAGCAGTGATTACAGCTCTGGAAACACCATATATTTT
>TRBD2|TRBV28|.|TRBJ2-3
CASSSDLAGGRLDTQYF
TGTGCCAGCAGTTCCGACCTAGCGGGAGGTCGACTAGATACGCAGTATTTT
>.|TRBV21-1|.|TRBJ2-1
CASSNSRGSSFYGEQFF
TGTGCCAGCAGCAATAGTCGCGGGAGCTCGTTCTACGGTGAGCAGTTCTTC
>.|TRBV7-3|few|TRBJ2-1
CASSLSPDLYYNEQFF
TGTGCCAGCAGCTTATCTCCGGACTTATACTACAATGAGCAGTTCTTC
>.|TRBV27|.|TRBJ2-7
CASSFSGTGSSYEQYF
TGTGCCAGCAGTTTCTCCGGGACCGGGAGCTCCTACGAGCAGTACTTC
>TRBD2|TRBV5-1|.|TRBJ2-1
CASSPGLADINEQFF
TGCGCCAGCAGCCCTGGACTAGCGGACATCAATGAGCAGTTCTTC
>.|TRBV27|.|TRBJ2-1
CASSSLEVQGYNEQFF
TGTGCCAGCAGTTCTTTGGAGGTACAGGGCTACAATGAGCAGTTCTTC
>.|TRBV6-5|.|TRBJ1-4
CASSYTGNEKLFF
TGTGCCAGCAGTTACACAGGGAATGAAAAACTGTTTTTT
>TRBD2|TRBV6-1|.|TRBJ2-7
CASSTSGGVIEQYF
TGTGCCAGCAGCACTAGCGGAGGGGTGATCGAGCAGTACTTC
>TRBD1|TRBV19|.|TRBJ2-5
CASSPLRDRGFETQYF
TGTGCCAGTAGTCCCCTAAGGGACAGGGGGTTTGAGACCCAGTACTTC
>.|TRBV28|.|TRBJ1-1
CASSTLLVGGFRNTEAFF
TGTGCCAGCAGCACACTTTTGGTTGGGGGGTTTAGGAACACTGAAGCTTTCTTT
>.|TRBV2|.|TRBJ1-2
CASRVDSNYGYTF
TGTGCCAGCAGGGTAGACAGCAACTATGGCTACACCTTC
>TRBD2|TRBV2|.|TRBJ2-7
CASSDKREGGTYEQYF
TGTGCCAGCAGTGACAAGCGGGAGGGAGGAACCTACGAGCAGTACTTC
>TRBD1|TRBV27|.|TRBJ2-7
CASSSRRPETGSEQYF
TGTGCCAGCAGTTCTCGCCGGCCCGAGACAGGGAGCGAGCAGTACTTC
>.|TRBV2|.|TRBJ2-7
CASSPPSSYEQYF
TGTGCCAGCAGTCCGCCTAGCTCCTACGAGCAGTACTTC
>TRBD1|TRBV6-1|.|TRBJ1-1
CASSESGGGQNEAFF
TGTGCCAGCAGTGAATCAGGGGGTGGTCAGAATGAAGCTTTCTTT
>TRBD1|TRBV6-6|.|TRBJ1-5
CASNEITGVSNQPQHF
TGTGCCAGCAACGAGATAACAGGGGTGAGCAATCAGCCCCAGCATTTT
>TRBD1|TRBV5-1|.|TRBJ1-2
CASSTGQGEAGYTF
TGCGCCAGCAGCACAGGACAGGGGGAGGCTGGCTACACCTTC
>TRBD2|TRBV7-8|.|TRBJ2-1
CAVGDRGGLAVPNEQFF
TGTGCCGTAGGAGACAGGGGGGGACTAGCGGTGCCCAATGAGCAGTTCTTC
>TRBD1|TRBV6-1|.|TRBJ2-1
CASRRQGAPSNEQFF
TGTGCCAGCAGAAGACAGGGGGCGCCGAGCAATGAGCAGTTCTTC
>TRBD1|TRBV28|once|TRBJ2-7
CASSLTGGYYEQYF
TGTGCCAGCAGTTTGACAGGGGGGTACTACGAGCAGTACTTC
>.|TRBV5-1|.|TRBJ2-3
CASSPLGGSTDTQYF
TGCGCCAGCAGTCCACTAGGGGGAAGCACAGATACGCAGTATTTT
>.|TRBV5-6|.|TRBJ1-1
CASSLVGREAFF
TGTGCCAGCAGCTTGGTAGGCAGGGAAGCTTTCTTT
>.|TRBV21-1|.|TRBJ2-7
CASSKEAPVRYEQYF
TGTGCCAGCAGCAAAGAAGCTCCCGTCCGCTACGAGCAGTACTTC
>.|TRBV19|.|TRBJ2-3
CASSIPQGRSTDTQYF
TGTGCCAGTAGTATACCACAGGGGAGGAGCACAGATACGCAGTATTTT
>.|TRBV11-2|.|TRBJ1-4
CASTSTGATNEKLFF
TGTGCCAGCACCTCCACCGGGGCAACTAATGAAAAACTGTTTTTT
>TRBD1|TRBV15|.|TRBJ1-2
CATSGWGTGEDGYTF
TGTGCCACCAGCGGTTGGGGGACAGGGGAAGATGGCTACACCTTC
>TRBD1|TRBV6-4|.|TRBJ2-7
CASSDSEWDSRPWTCRYF
TGTGCCAGCAGTGACTCCGAGTGGGACAGCCGGCCCTGGACCTGTCGGTACTTC
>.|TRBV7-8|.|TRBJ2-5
CASSLNRGSETQYF
TGTGCCAGCAGCTTAAACCGGGGTTCGGAGACCCAGTACTTC
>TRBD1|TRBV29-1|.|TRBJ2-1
CSVQTGTGSPQFF
TGCAGCGTGCAAACGGGGACAGGCTCGCCACAGTTCTTC
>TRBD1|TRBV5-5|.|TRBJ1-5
CASSDPDRGDQPQHF
TGTGCCAGCAGCGACCCCGACAGGGGGGATCAGCCCCAGCATTTT